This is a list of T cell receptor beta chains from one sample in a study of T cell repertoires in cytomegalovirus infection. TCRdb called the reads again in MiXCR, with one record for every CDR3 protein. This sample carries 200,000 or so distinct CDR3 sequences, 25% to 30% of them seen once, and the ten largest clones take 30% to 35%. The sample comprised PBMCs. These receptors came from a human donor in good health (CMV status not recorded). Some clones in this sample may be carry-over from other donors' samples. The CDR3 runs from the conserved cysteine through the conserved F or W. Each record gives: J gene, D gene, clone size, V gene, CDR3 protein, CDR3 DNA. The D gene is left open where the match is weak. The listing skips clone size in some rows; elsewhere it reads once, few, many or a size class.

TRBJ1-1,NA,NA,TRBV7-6,CASSLAEKGLRTEAFF,TGTGCCAGCAGCTTAGCGGAGAAGGGGTTGCGCACTGAAGCTTTCTTT
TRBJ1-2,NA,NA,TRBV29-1,CSVAGGNDGYTF,TGCAGCGTTGCCGGGGGCAACGATGGCTACACCTTC
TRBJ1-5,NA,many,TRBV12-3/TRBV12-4,CASSLLPSLNQPQHF,TGTGCCAGCAGTTTACTACCCAGTCTCAATCAGCCCCAGCATTTT
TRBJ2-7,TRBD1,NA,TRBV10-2,CASSESGTAQGYF,TGCGCCAGCAGTGAGTCTGGGACAGCACAAGGGTACTTC
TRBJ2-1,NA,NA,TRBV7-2,CASSLGWMRADNEQFF,TGTGCCAGCAGCTTAGGATGGATGCGAGCGGACAATGAGCAGTTCTTC
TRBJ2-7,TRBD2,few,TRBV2,CASSEVRLAVYEQYF,TGTGCCAGCAGTGAAGTACGACTAGCGGTCTACGAGCAGTACTTC
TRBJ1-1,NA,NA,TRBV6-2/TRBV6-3,CASSYGGYTEAFF,TGTGCCAGCAGTTACGGGGGTTACACTGAAGCTTTCTTT
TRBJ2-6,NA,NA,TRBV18,CASSPSGRTPGANVLTF,TGTGCCAGCTCACCCTCTGGACGGACCCCTGGGGCCAACGTCCTGACTTTC
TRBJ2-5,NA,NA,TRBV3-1,CASSQAQLQETQYF,TGTGCCAGCAGCCAAGCACAGCTTCAAGAGACCCAGTACTTC
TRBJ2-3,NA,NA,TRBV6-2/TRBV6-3,CASSYGDSGPGADTQYF,TGTGCCAGCAGTTACGGAGATAGCGGGCCAGGGGCAGATACGCAGTATTTT
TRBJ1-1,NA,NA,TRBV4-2,CTSSQPQGGMGNTEAFF,TGTACCAGCAGCCAACCGCAAGGAGGCATGGGGAACACTGAAGCTTTCTTT
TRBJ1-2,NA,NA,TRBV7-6,CASSLQSTARSGYTF,TGTGCTAGCAGCTTACAGTCGACAGCTAGGTCTGGCTACACCTTC
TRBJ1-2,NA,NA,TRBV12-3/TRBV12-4,CASKRNYGYTF,TGTGCCAGCAAGAGGAACTATGGCTACACCTTC
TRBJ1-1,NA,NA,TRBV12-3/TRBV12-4,CASSSLVHTEAFF,TGTGCCAGCAGTTCCTTAGTTCACACTGAAGCTTTCTTT
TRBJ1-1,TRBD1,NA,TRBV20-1,CSAGKGQGRNTEAFF,TGCAGTGCTGGAAAGGGACAGGGAAGGAACACTGAAGCTTTCTTT
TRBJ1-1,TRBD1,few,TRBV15,CATRRTGVTEAFF,TGTGCCACCAGAAGGACAGGGGTGACTGAAGCTTTCTTT
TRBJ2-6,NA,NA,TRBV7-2,CATSESGANVLTF,TGTGCCACTTCCGAATCTGGGGCCAACGTCCTGACTTTC
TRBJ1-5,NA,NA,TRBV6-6,CASSPRCNQPQHF,TGTGCCAGCAGCCCTAGGTGCAATCAGCCCCAGCATTTT
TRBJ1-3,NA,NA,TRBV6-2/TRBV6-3,CASSYSGRPGNTIYF,TGTGCCAGCAGTTACTCTGGAAGACCTGGAAACACCATATATTTT
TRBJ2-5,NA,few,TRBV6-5,CASRPRREETQYF,TGTGCCAGCAGACCCCGACGGGAAGAGACCCAGTACTTC